One sample yielded the 3 T cell receptor beta chains listed below, sequenced in a study of tumor-infiltrating lymphocytes in oesophageal squamous cell carcinoma (dated by TCRdb to 2016 to 2017). Library preparation was by PCR. TCRdb names Illumina HiSeq 2000 as the instrument used. TCRdb redid the processing of the public reads, applying fastp at Q25 and MiXCR, and retained in-frame beta chains. Each record represents a unique CDR3 protein, reported with the most common genes and DNA among its rows. The sample yields 8,500 to 11,000 distinct CDR3 sequences; about 60% were counted once. The ten top clones hold roughly 29% of the sample. Sequenced material: esophageal tumor tissue. These receptors all come from a female donor with esophageal squamous cell carcinoma.

This chain joins TRBV7-6 and TRBJ2-5; D remains ambiguous. This CDR3 region has 14 residues. Germline V gives CDR1 SGHVS, CDR2 FNYEAQ. Trimming stripped 2 bases from V and 2 bases from J, with 9 bases between. CDR3 protein: CASSLSQAQETQYF. The CDR3 DNA follows: TGTGCCAGCAGCTTATCCCAGGCTCAAGAGACCCAGTACTTC. Looking up the rest from reference TRBV7-6 and TRBJ2-5 gives the full variable domain: GAGVSQSPRYKVTKRGQDVALRCDPISGHVSLYWYRQALGQGPEFLTYFNYEAQQDKSGLPNDRFSAERPEGSISTLTIQRTEQRDSAMYRCASSLSQAQETQYFGPGTRLLVL.

The V and J genes are TRBV7-6 and TRBJ2-5; 12 bases map to TRBD2. Trimming at V came to 5 bases and at J to 5 bases, leaving 9 bases not matched to a gene. The CDR3 runs 16 residues. The germline V gene has CDR1 SGHVS and CDR2 FNYEAQ. Written as DNA, the CDR3 is TGTGCCAGCAGCCTGACTAGCGGGAGTGGATGCGAGACCCAGTACTTC. Its protein is CASSLTSGSGCETQYF.

CDR3 nucleotide sequence: TGTGCCAGCAGCCAGATCGGCGGGGGGTTCTACAATGAGCAGTACTTC. This translates into CASSQIGGGFYNEQYF. This sequence joins TRBV7-2 and TRBJ2-4; 8 bases are a match to TRBD2. The germline V gene encodes CDR1 SGHTA and CDR2 FQGNSA. V lost 5 bases, J lost 13 bases, and 19 bases stayed unmatched. This CDR3 spans 16 amino acids. The full variable domain, rest sourced from reference TRBV7-2 and TRBJ2-4, is GAGVSQSPSNKVTEKGKDVELRCDPISGHTALYWYRQSLGQGLEFLIYFQGNSAPDKSGLPSDRFSAERTGGSVSTLTIQRTQQEDSAVYLCASSQIGGGFYNEQYFGAGTRLSVL.